This is a list of T cell receptor beta chains from one sample in a study of T-cell memory formation after mild COVID-19. TCRdb ran MiXCR on the 5' RACE reads and lists one entry per CDR3 protein. The sample lists just over 60,000 distinct CDR3 sequences; 9.3% were seen once. Sequenced input: PBMCs or a T cell subset sorted from them (not recorded which). The receptor source for this set is a man younger than 30 who had mild COVID-19 (a few samples of this study predate the infection). Cell type and time point are not known. CDR3s include the opening cysteine and the closing phenylalanine or tryptophan. Each record gives: clone size, D gene, J gene, V gene, CDR3 DNA, CDR3 protein. A D gene is named only where the DNA matches it firmly. Where a row states a size, it is once, few, many or the class of an expanded clone; other rows omit it.

>NA|TRBD1|TRBJ1-2|TRBV7-2
TGTGCCAGCAGCGTAGACAGGGAATTCACCTTC
CASSVDREFTF
>few|NA|TRBJ2-5|TRBV15
TGTGCCACCAGCAGAGATAAGGGAAACCGAGAGACCCAGTACTTC
CATSRDKGNRETQYF
>many|TRBD1|TRBJ2-3|TRBV5-1
TGCGCCAGCAGCTCGGGACAGTCAAGCACAGATACGCAGTATTTT
CASSSGQSSTDTQYF
>NA|NA|TRBJ1-4|TRBV25-1
TGTGCCAGCAGTGAACCCGCTGGACACCTTGGTGGCGAACTGTTTTTT
CASSEPAGHLGGELFF
>few|NA|TRBJ1-4|TRBV12-3/TRBV12-4
TGTGCCAGCAGTCCGATGACGACTGAATCTAAAAAACTGTTTTTT
CASSPMTTESKKLFF
>NA|NA|TRBJ2-5|TRBV4-3
TGCGCCAGCAGCCCACGCGGACTATCCTTTCAAGAGACCCAGTACTTC
CASSPRGLSFQETQYF
>many|NA|TRBJ2-5|TRBV2
TGTGCCAGCAATAGATTGCAAGAGACCCAGTACTTC
CASNRLQETQYF
>NA|NA|TRBJ2-1|TRBV7-3
TGTGCCAGCAGCCCCACGCGGGGAAATGAGCAGTTCTTC
CASSPTRGNEQFF
>few|NA|TRBJ1-2|TRBV20-1
TGCAGTGCCTCGTGGGACACAAATAACTATGGCTACACCTTC
CSASWDTNNYGYTF
>NA|NA|TRBJ2-3|TRBV6-2/TRBV6-3
TGTGCCAGCGGGAGCTCGCAGTATTTT
CASGSSQYF
>few|NA|TRBJ1-1|TRBV25-1
TGTGCCAGCAGTAAGGCGGGGAACACTGAAGCTTTCTTT
CASSKAGNTEAFF
>few|TRBD1|TRBJ2-2|TRBV7-2
TGTGCCGGAACCGGGACAGGGGGCTCCGGGGAGCTGTTTTTT
CAGTGTGGSGELFF
>few|NA|TRBJ2-3|TRBV7-2
TGTGCCAGCAGCGCACATCAGGGGCTAATAGATACGCAGTATTTT
CASSAHQGLIDTQYF
>NA|NA|TRBJ2-5|TRBV20-1
TGCAGTGCTAGAGATTGGGAGCCGGGGAGGGAGACCCAGTACTTC
CSARDWEPGRETQYF
>many|TRBD2|TRBJ2-1|TRBV6-2/TRBV6-3
TGTGCCAGCAGTTACTCCCCCCCCGGGGGGATCTACAATGAGCAGTTCTTC
CASSYSPPGGIYNEQFF
>many|NA|TRBJ2-1|TRBV6-2/TRBV6-3
TGTGCCAGCAGTTACGCGCAAAGGTATGAGCAGTTCTTC
CASSYAQRYEQFF
>many|NA|TRBJ2-2|TRBV5-1
TGCGCCAGCAGCTTGGAACTTTTGTGGGGTGGGGAGCTGTTTTTT
CASSLELLWGGELFF
>NA|NA|TRBJ1-2|TRBV18
TGTGCCAGCTCACCGGGGGACGGCTACACCTTC
CASSPGDGYTF
>NA|NA|TRBJ1-5|TRBV18
TGTGCCAGCTCACCGCGGGGGGCCCTTGGCCAGCCCCAGCATTTT
CASSPRGALGQPQHF
>NA|NA|TRBJ1-6|TRBV28
TGTGCCAGCAGTACCTCCACAAGGGGTAATTCACCCCTCCACTTT
CASSTSTRGNSPLHF
>many|NA|TRBJ2-7|TRBV7-3
TGTGCCAGATTACCGGGAGATTACGAGCAGTACTTC
CARLPGDYEQYF
>NA|NA|TRBJ2-5|TRBV12-3/TRBV12-4
TGTGCCAGCAGCCCCGGGTATAGGGAGACCCAGTACTTC
CASSPGYRETQYF
>once|NA|TRBJ1-5|TRBV20-1
TGCAGTGCTCGCAGTGGATCAAGCGCCGACGATCAGCCCCAGCATTTT
CSARSGSSADDQPQHF
>NA|TRBD1|TRBJ1-2|TRBV5-1
TGCGCCAGCAGCCGAGTTCGCGGGACAGCGGACGGTGGCTACACCTTC
CASSRVRGTADGGYTF
>many|NA|TRBJ2-3|TRBV28
TGTGCCAGCAGTATGCCGGGGGGACAAGCCACAGATACGCAGTATTTT
CASSMPGGQATDTQYF
>NA|NA|TRBJ2-1|TRBV7-2
TGTGCCAGCAGCTCCTGGGATAATGAGCAGTTCTTC
CASSSWDNEQFF
>many|TRBD2|TRBJ2-1|TRBV29-1
TGCAGCTCTGGGGGGGACAATGAGCAGTTCTTC
CSSGGDNEQFF
>NA|NA|TRBJ2-5|TRBV5-4
TGTGCCAGCAGGCCCACTCCCGTTGGGGGGAAAGAGACCCAGTACTTC
CASRPTPVGGKETQYF
>NA|TRBD2|TRBJ2-1|TRBV5-1
TGCGCCAGCAGCTTGGTTAGCGGGGAGCAGTTCTTC
CASSLVSGEQFF
>many|NA|TRBJ2-4|TRBV12-3/TRBV12-4
TGTGCCAGCAGCCCCCCCCTAGGGGTGGTGGACATTCAGTACTTC
CASSPPLGVVDIQYF
>NA|NA|TRBJ2-5|TRBV6-5
TGTGCCAGCAGCCCAAGAGACAGTGGCAGAGAGACCCAGTACTTC
CASSPRDSGRETQYF
>many|NA|TRBJ2-7|TRBV3-1
TGTGCCAGCAGCCTTGGGGGGAGGTACGAGCAGTACTTC
CASSLGGRYEQYF